This T cell receptor beta chain emerged from a study of post-analysis software for immune sequencing data. In the study overall: Secondary progressive, relapsing-remitting and progressive-relapsing multiple sclerosis were among the included disease courses.

TCR beta cDNA libraries included unique molecular identifiers. One entry per CDR3 protein results from TCRdb running MiXCR on the PCR reads. Counted here are 150,000 to 200,000 distinct CDR3 sequences, about 34% occurring once; the ten biggest clones make up approximately 30%. Whole-study findings and limits: TRBV5-6, TRBV5-1 and TRBV20-1 were among roughly five TRBV segments more frequent in patients than controls.

The CDR3 totals 16 residues. Germline V gene data show CDR1 as MNHEY and CDR2 as SVGAGI. With V trimmed by 0 bases and J by 7 bases, 7 bases remained unmatched. As concerns this clonotype: The antigen remains undetermined.

V gene TRBV6-5 combines with J gene TRBJ2-1; 9 nucleotides match TRBD2. The TCR originated in a girl aged 10-17 years with multiple sclerosis. The starting material was blood, obtained after autologous hematopoietic stem cell transplantation. The CDR3 region has the DNA TGTGCCAGCAGTTACTCGATAGGTAGCGGGAGTAATGAGCAGTTCTTC. This sequence encodes CASSYSIGSGSNEQFF.